This note documents a single T cell receptor beta chain sequence. Its antigen remains unknown. The sample originates from a study of PD-1 blockade in classical Hodgkin lymphoma. Clones were sequenced by immunoSEQ multiplex PCR, and TCRdb holds only the in-frame ones, with some missing. The repertoire has about 23,000 clones, roughly 90% of them found once; the top ten carry approximately 23%. Broader study findings: Nivolumab starters within 1 year of ASCT were excluded.

This CDR3 spans 13 amino acids. Germline V gives CDR1 MDHEN, CDR2 SYDVKM. V was cut by 11 bases and J by 1 base, with 11 bases left in between. Indicated time point: cycle 4 day 1 (C4D1), after more than five weeks of nivolumab. All patients relapsed after autologous stem cell transplantation, and brentuximab vedotin exposure varied. This chain uses TRBV28 with TRBJ2-2, with a tentative D call TRBD2 (6 bases). This receptor was taken from a human donor with classical Hodgkin lymphoma. The source material was peripheral blood mononuclear cells (PBMCs), sampled before the fourth cycle of nivolumab. Here the CDR3 reads CAYGGWNTGELFF. The CDR3 DNA reads TGTGCCTACGGGGGATGGAACACCGGGGAGCTGTTTTTT.